The clone carrying this T cell receptor (beta chain) came up once. What it binds is not known. This specimen comes from a study of STAT3 mutations in large granular lymphocyte leukemia. Study details: About 38% of treated T-LGLL patients showed hematologic response to immunosuppression. General observations from the study: Every T-cell large granular lymphocyte leukemia patient had at least one immunodominant TCR beta clonotype.

Repertoires were generated with immunoSEQ multiplex PCR, while TCRdb's copy carries only in-frame clones and drops some. The sample consists of 30,000 to 40,000 clones, around 88% of them appearing once. Sequencing input: peripheral blood mononuclear cells. The sequence was collected from a man in his fifties or sixties with T-cell large granular lymphocyte leukemia. Some clones in this sample may be carry-over from other donors' samples.

Written as DNA, the CDR3 is TGTGCCAGCTCACCTAAGACGGGGATTGAAGCTTTCTTT. Encoded protein: CASSPKTGIEAFF. V gene TRBV18 combines with J gene TRBJ1-1, with D hard to call. V was pared by 3 bases and J by 7 bases, with 12 bases between. Looked up from germline, CDR1 is KGHSH and CDR2 is LQKENI. This CDR3 comprises 13 residues.